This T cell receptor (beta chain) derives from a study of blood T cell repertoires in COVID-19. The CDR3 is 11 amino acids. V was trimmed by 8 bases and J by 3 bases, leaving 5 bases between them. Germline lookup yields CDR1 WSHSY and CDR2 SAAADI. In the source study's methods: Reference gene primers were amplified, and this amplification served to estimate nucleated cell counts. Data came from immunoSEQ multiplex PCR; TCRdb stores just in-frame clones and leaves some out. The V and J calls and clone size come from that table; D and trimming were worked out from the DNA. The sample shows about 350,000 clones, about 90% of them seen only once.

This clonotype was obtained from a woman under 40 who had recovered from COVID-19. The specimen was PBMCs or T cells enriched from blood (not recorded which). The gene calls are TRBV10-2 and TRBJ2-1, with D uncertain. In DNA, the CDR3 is TGCGCCAGCTCCCACTACAATGAGCAGTTCTTC. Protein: CASSHYNEQFF.